This passage covers 8 T cell receptor beta chains from one sample sequenced in a study of vaccination and CD4 T cells after COVID-19. Indicated treatment: roughly ten-day PBMC culture with coronavirus spike peptide pools or control peptides (ViraFEST assay). Their target antigens are unknown. Cultured CD4+ T cells had their DNA profiled by the Oncomine TCR Beta short-read assay. TCRdb passed the PCR reads through MiXCR, listing each CDR3 protein once. The sample lists 12,000 to 15,000 distinct CDR3 sequences, under 30% occurring once. Input material: cultured CD4+ T cells from blood. These receptors were obtained from a human donor with COVID-19.

The V and J genes are TRBV6-1 and TRBJ2-3; no definite D call. Trimming shortened V by 6 bases and J by 3 bases, and 7 bases separated the two germline ends. CDR3 length: 12 residues. The germline CDR1 and CDR2 sequences are MNHNS and SASEGT. DNA for the CDR3: TGTGCCAGCAGCCACCAAACAGATACGCAGTATTTT. This gives the protein CASSHQTDTQYF.

The genes are TRBV12-3 or TRBV12-4 and TRBJ2-2; the match to TRBD2 covers 14 bases. The CDR3 spans 20 residues. The V gene end was trimmed by 6 bases and the J gene end by 6 bases; junction bases not matched to a gene: 18. The CDR3 DNA reads as TGTGCCAGCAGGCCTGGGGGCCAGACTAGCGGGGGGGCGCAGTCCGGGGAGCTGTTTTTT. It specifies CASRPGGQTSGGAQSGELFF.

This clonotype was counted only a few times. The J gene is TRBJ1-1, the V gene TRBV2; D is perhaps TRBD1 (6 bases). CDR1 is SNHLY and CDR2 is FYNNEI in the germline V gene. The V end was cut by 10 bases, the J end by 3 bases, with 21 bases between. This CDR3 has 15 residues. Here the CDR3 reads CATKWGGGGDTEAFF. For the CDR3, the DNA is TGTGCCACCAAGTGGGGGGGCGGAGGGGACACTGAAGCTTTCTTT.

The rearrangement links TRBV7-9 to TRBJ2-7, with no clear D. The CDR3 extends over 12 amino acids. The V end was cut by 0 bases, the J end by 6 bases, with 6 bases between. Germline V lookup: CDR1 SEHNR, CDR2 FQNEAQ (reference sequence). CDR3 sequence (DNA): TGTGCCAGCAGCTTAGCGAAAGGCGAGCAGTACTTC. It translates to CASSLAKGEQYF.

This chain joins TRBV11-2 and TRBJ1-4; D is uncertain. V was trimmed by 5 bases and J by 8 bases, leaving 15 bases between them. The germline V gene encodes CDR1 SGHAT and CDR2 FQNNGV. The CDR3 sequence is 14 residues long. The CDR3 spells CASSPLSLWEKLFF. Written as DNA, the CDR3 is TGTGCCAGCAGCCCCCTCTCATTGTGGGAAAAACTGTTTTTT.

This clonotype was seen a handful of times. The chain links TRBV7-9 to TRBJ1-5, with D possibly matching TRBD1 (6 bases). Trimming removed 0 bases from V and 1 base from J, with 7 bases in between. The CDR3 has 15 amino acids. Germline assignment: CDR1 SEHNR and CDR2 FQNEAQ (reference sequence). The CDR3 spells CASSLAGASNQPQHF. DNA for the CDR3: TGTGCCAGCAGCTTAGCGGGGGCAAGCAATCAGCCCCAGCATTTT.

This chain links TRBV5-1 with TRBJ2-7; TRBD1 or TRBD2 may be the D gene (5 bases each). Germline CDR1 reads SGHRS; CDR2 reads YFSETQ. V was clipped by 5 bases and J by 0 bases, with 12 bases between them. CDR3 length equals 14 residues. The CDR3 sequence: CASSVGASSYEQYF. The CDR3 DNA follows: TGCGCCAGCAGTGTCGGGGCCAGCTCCTACGAGCAGTACTTC. Based on the CDR3 plus reference TRBV5-1 and TRBJ2-7, the full variable domain is KAGVTQTPRYLIKTRGQQVTLSCSPISGHRSVSWYQQTPGQGLQFLFEYFSETQRNKGNFPGRFSGRQFSNSRSEMNVSTLELGDSALYLCASSVGASSYEQYFGPGTRLTVT.

A few counts support this clonotype. The chain combines TRBV6-1 with TRBJ1-5; 8 bases are a match to TRBD1. With V trimmed by 6 bases and J by 6 bases, 10 bases remained unmatched. The CDR3 runs 15 residues. Germline CDR1 is MNHNS and CDR2 is SASEGT. CDR3 region: CASRQIQGDSQPQHF. The CDR3 DNA reads as TGTGCCAGCAGACAGATACAGGGGGACAGTCAGCCCCAGCATTTT.